The rows below give T cell receptor beta chains drawn from one sample of a study of cytomegalovirus exposure and HLA in healthy donors. Sequenced by immunoSEQ multiplex PCR; TCRdb stores in-frame clones only, minus some. This repertoire shows approximately 120,000 clones, around 79% found once; its top ten account for just under 6.5%. The sequencing input was PBMCs. The source is a middle-aged woman in good health and CMV-seronegative. CDR3s leave out the opening cysteine and the closing phenylalanine or tryptophan. Fields, in order: J gene, V gene, CDR3 protein.

TRBJ2-1	TRBV6-1	ASSAMAGGSNEQF
TRBJ2-1	TRBV29-1	SVPARGSSGNEQF
TRBJ2-1	TRBV5-6	ASSSPLRLAGYNEQF
TRBJ1-1	TRBV6-1	ASRANTEAF
TRBJ2-4	TRBV6-1	ASRAALAKNIQY
TRBJ2-3	TRBV5-1	ASSPGTSIDTQY
TRBJ2-1	TRBV7-2	ASSRAGDSYNEQF
TRBJ2-7	TRBV2	ASSELSYEQY
TRBJ1-1	TRBV6-5	ASSYSGTAYTEAF
TRBJ1-1	TRBV7-8	ASRPGVPMNTEAF
TRBJ2-5	TRBV5-1	ASSLTGKETQY